Presented here are 16 T cell receptor beta chains from one specimen sequenced in a study of blood T cell repertoires in COVID-19. Some clones are missing from TCRdb's copy, which holds only in-frame ones; the method was immunoSEQ multiplex PCR. Counted here are roughly 120,000 clones, roughly three quarters occurring once; the ten biggest clones make up over 6.5%. Sequenced input: peripheral blood. The source of these receptors is a human donor in a cohort sampled during active COVID-19.

The rearrangement joins TRBV5-4 to TRBJ2-7; 13 nucleotides align to TRBD2. CDR1 is SGHNT and CDR2 is YYREEE in the germline V gene (reference sequence). Trimming at V came to 3 bases and at J to 2 bases, leaving 2 bases not matched to a gene. The CDR3 spans 15 residues. In nucleotides, the CDR3 is TGTGCCAGCAGCTCCGGGACTAGCGGGACCTACGAGCAGTACTTC. Its translation is CASSSGTSGTYEQYF.

This chain links TRBV5-6 with TRBJ2-7; weak D call: TRBD1 (6 bases). Trimming removed 3 bases at V and 1 base at J, with 11 bases between. CDR1 and CDR2 from the germline V gene are SGHDT and YYEEEE. The CDR3 sequence is 14 residues long. CDR3 residues: CASSWTDASYEQYF. The CDR3 nucleotides read TGTGCCAGCAGCTGGACAGATGCTTCCTACGAGCAGTACTTC.

This clone is a singleton in its sample. V usage is TRBV6-1 and J usage is TRBJ2-7, with TRBD2 as a possible D gene (7 bases). Trimming left V 4 bases short and J 0 bases short, with 19 bases between. CDR1 is MNHNS, CDR2 SASEGT, per germline. The CDR3 runs 17 residues. CDR3 protein: CASSVGGAGSGSYEQYF. CDR3 DNA sequence: TGTGCCAGCAGTGTGGGGGGGGCAGGGTCGGGCTCCTACGAGCAGTACTTC.

V usage is TRBV14 and J usage is TRBJ2-3, with a tentative D call TRBD2 (6 bases). V shed 3 bases and J shed 4 bases, with 11 bases lying between them. In germline, CDR1 is SGHDN, CDR2 FVKESK. This CDR3 has 14 residues. The DNA of the CDR3 is TGTGCCAGCAGCCACGCGGGGCCCCCAGATACGCAGTATTTT. The encoded protein is CASSHAGPPDTQYF.

The rearrangement joins TRBV11-2 to TRBJ2-7; a possible D gene is TRBD2 (5 bases). This CDR3 region has 14 residues. Trimming removed 5 bases from V and 3 bases from J, with 14 bases in between. CDR1 is SGHAT and CDR2 is FQNNGV in the germline V gene. CDR3 nucleotide sequence: TGTGCCAGCAGCGAGCGGCCGGAAAACTACGAGCAGTACTTC. It specifies CASSERPENYEQYF. The full variable domain, rest sourced from reference TRBV11-2 and TRBJ2-7, is EAGVAQSPRYKIIEKRQSVAFWCNPISGHATLYWYQQILGQGPKLLIQFQNNGVVDDSQLPKDRFSAERLKGVDSTLKIQPAKLEDSAVYLCASSERPENYEQYFGPGTRLTVT.

The chain combines TRBV19 with TRBJ1-6, with D possibly being TRBD1 (5 bases). Germline V gene sequence: CDR1 LNHDA, CDR2 SQIVND (reference sequence). This CDR3 contains 15 residues. V was cut by 6 bases and J by 7 bases, with 16 bases left in between. CDR3 sequence: CASSHGTSLNSPLHF. The CDR3 nucleotides are TGTGCCAGTAGCCACGGGACTTCCTTGAATTCACCCCTCCACTTT.

This clone was seen a few times. J is TRBJ1-3 and V is TRBV6-5; the D gene is possibly TRBD1 (6 bases). From germline, CDR1 is MNHEY and CDR2 SVGAGI. Trimming removed 6 bases at V and 1 base at J, with 10 bases between. This CDR3 is built from 14 residues. CDR3 region: CASRVGGSGNTIYF. Written as DNA, the CDR3 is TGTGCCAGCAGGGTAGGGGGTTCTGGAAACACCATATATTTT.

This clone has more than one count but fewer than ten. The chain links TRBV7-9 to TRBJ1-2, with D maybe TRBD1 (5 bases). V was clipped by 1 base and J by 8 bases, with 11 bases between them. CDR3 length: 13 amino acids. Germline values: CDR1 SEHNR, CDR2 FQNEAQ (reference sequence). The CDR3, as DNA: TGTGCCAGCAGCTTAGGTCAACGGGGGGGCTACACCTTC. Translation: CASSLGQRGGYTF.

The rearrangement links TRBV5-1 to TRBJ2-7; the match to TRBD1 covers 10 bases. CDR1 SGHRS and CDR2 YFSETQ come from the germline V gene. V lost 6 bases and J lost 6; bases outside the gene matches: 6. The CDR3 contains 13 residues. The DNA of the CDR3 is TGCGCCAGCACTAGGGACAGGGGATCCGAGCAGTACTTC. Its translation is CASTRDRGSEQYF.

The chain employs TRBV29-1 and TRBJ1-3, with D unresolved. The V gene's germline CDR1 is SQVTM and CDR2 ANQGSEA. This CDR3 has 12 residues. V lost 8 bases and J lost 3, with 11 bases in between. CDR3 region: CSFIEFGNTIYF. Here the CDR3 DNA reads TGCAGCTTTATAGAGTTTGGAAACACCATATATTTT.

This sequence joins TRBV10-1 and TRBJ2-1, with 11 nucleotides matching TRBD2. This CDR3 comprises 16 residues. The V gene's germline CDR1 is WNHNN and CDR2 SYGVQD (reference sequence). The V segment lost 3 bases and the J segment 6 bases; nucleotides outside the gene matches: 7. The CDR3 loop is CASSDYSGRAFNEQFF. The CDR3 nucleotides are TGCGCCAGCAGTGATTATAGCGGGAGGGCTTTCAATGAGCAGTTCTTC.

CDR3 DNA: TGCAGCGTTGAATTGAGGACGGGGGGTGCCTACGAGCAGTACTTC. Its protein product is CSVELRTGGAYEQYF. The V call is TRBV29-1, the J call TRBJ2-7, with 7 bases identical to TRBD2. J gave up 2 bases and V 2 bases, and 9 bases lay outside the gene matches. Per germline, CDR1 SQVTM and CDR2 ANQGSEA. The CDR3 runs to 15 residues.

The chain employs TRBV6-5 and TRBJ2-7; D perhaps matches TRBD2 (6 bases). CDR3 length: 14 amino acids. Germline lookup yields CDR1 MNHEY and CDR2 SVGAGI. With 6 bases removed from V and 5 bases from J, the gap between germline ends came to 17 bases. This CDR3 reads CASRAPGRTDEQYF. CDR3 nucleotides: TGTGCCAGCAGAGCCCCCGGGAGAACTGACGAGCAGTACTTC.

This clone was seen only a few times. The chain links TRBV6-2 or TRBV6-3 to TRBJ1-1; a possible D gene is TRBD1 (5 bases). Per the germline V gene, CDR1 is MNHEY and CDR2 is SVGEGT. V was cut by 3 bases and J by 1 base, with 9 bases left in between. This CDR3 has 14 amino acids. The CDR3 is CASSYWDSNTEAFF. CDR3 sequence (DNA): TGTGCCAGCAGTTATTGGGACTCGAACACTGAAGCTTTCTTT.

This chain joins TRBV7-8 and TRBJ2-7; TRBD2 agrees at 10 bases. J gave up 4 bases and V 2 bases, and 14 bases lay outside the gene matches. This CDR3 has 18 residues. Germline values: CDR1 SGHVS, CDR2 FQNEAQ. The CDR3 DNA reads TGTGCCAGCAGCTTAAGGGGAGGACTAGCGGCAGGCTTTTACGAGCAGTACTTC. Its protein is CASSLRGGLAAGFYEQYF.

The V and J genes are TRBV18 and TRBJ2-6, with D tentatively TRBD2 (5 bases). The germline V and J ends were trimmed by 3 bases and 0 bases, with 15 bases remaining between them. Germline assignment: CDR1 KGHSH and CDR2 LQKENI. The CDR3 loop spans 18 amino acids. CDR3 protein: CASSPDEGPPSGANVLTF. Written as DNA, the CDR3 is TGTGCCAGCTCACCTGACGAGGGCCCTCCCTCTGGGGCCAACGTCCTGACTTTC.